This T cell receptor (beta chain) comes out of a study of blood T cell repertoires in COVID-19. V gave up 3 bases and J gave up 2 bases; unmatched junction bases: 4. Germline V lookup: CDR1 SGHVS, CDR2 FQNEAQ. This CDR3 has 15 residues. The assay was immunoSEQ multiplex PCR, and TCRdb's table has in-frame clones only and misses some. The sample gives around 160,000 clones, about 83% of which show up once; 5.5% to 7.5% is in the top ten. This clone was detected a few times. This chain uses TRBV7-8 with TRBJ2-3; the match to TRBD2 covers 8 bases. This sequence was found in a woman between 45 and 60 years old who had been exposed to COVID-19. Sequencing was carried out using PBMCs or T cells enriched from blood (not recorded which). The CDR3 nucleotides are TGTGCCAGCAGCTTCAAAGCGGGGGACACAGATACGCAGTATTTT. This sequence encodes CASSFKAGDTDTQYF.